This entry features one TCR beta chain sequence. This record comes from a study of blood T cell repertoires in COVID-19. Data came from immunoSEQ multiplex PCR; TCRdb stores just in-frame clones and leaves some out. The table shows some 150,000 clones, with more than 65% occurring only once. Germline CDR1 and CDR2: SGHRS and YFSETQ. With 0 bases removed from V and 4 bases from J, the gap between germline ends came to 10 bases. The CDR3 extends over 14 amino acids. The origin of this receptor is a woman between 50 and 59 years old with acute or convalescent COVID-19. Material for sequencing was peripheral blood. The rearrangement uses TRBV5-1 and TRBJ1-1, with TRBD1 as a possible D gene (5 bases). The CDR3 DNA reads as TGCGCCAGCAGCTTGGGACAGTCAATCACTGAAGCTTTCTTT. It yields the protein CASSLGQSITEAFF. The complete variable domain, with remaining parts taken from reference TRBV5-1 and TRBJ1-1, reads KAGVTQTPRYLIKTRGQQVTLSCSPISGHRSVSWYQQTPGQGLQFLFEYFSETQRNKGNFPGRFSGRQFSNSRSEMNVSTLELGDSALYLCASSLGQSITEAFFGQGTRLTVV.